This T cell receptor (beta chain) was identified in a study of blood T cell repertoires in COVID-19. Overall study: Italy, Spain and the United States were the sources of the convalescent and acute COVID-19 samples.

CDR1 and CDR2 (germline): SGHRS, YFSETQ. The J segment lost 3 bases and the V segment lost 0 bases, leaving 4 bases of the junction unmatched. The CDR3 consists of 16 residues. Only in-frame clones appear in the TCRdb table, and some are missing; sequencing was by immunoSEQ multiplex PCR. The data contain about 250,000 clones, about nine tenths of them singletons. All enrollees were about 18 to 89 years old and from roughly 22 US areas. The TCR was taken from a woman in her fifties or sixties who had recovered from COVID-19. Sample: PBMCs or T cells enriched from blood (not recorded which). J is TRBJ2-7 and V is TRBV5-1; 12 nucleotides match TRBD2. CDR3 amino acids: CASSLAASGRGYEQYF. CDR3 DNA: TGCGCCAGCAGCTTGGCCGCTAGCGGGAGGGGCTACGAGCAGTACTTC. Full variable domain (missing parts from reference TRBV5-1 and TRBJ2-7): KAGVTQTPRYLIKTRGQQVTLSCSPISGHRSVSWYQQTPGQGLQFLFEYFSETQRNKGNFPGRFSGRQFSNSRSEMNVSTLELGDSALYLCASSLAASGRGYEQYFGPGTRLTVT.